These T cell receptor beta chains were read from a single sample in a study of T cell changes during pregnancy in multiple sclerosis. TCRdb keeps only in-frame clones here, not all; method: immunoSEQ multiplex PCR. The sample has about 40,000 clones, around 90% seen once. Sequences were derived from CD4+ T cells from peripheral blood mononuclear cells, sampled in the second trimester of pregnancy. These receptor sequences come from a female donor in good health, enrolled as a control in a pregnancy study. CDR3s include the opening cysteine and the closing phenylalanine or tryptophan. Fields, in order: V gene, D gene, J gene, clone size, CDR3 protein, CDR3 DNA. A D gene is named only where the DNA matches it firmly. Only part of the rows carry a size: once, few, many, or a class if the clone is expanded.

TRBV5-1	NA	TRBJ1-2	NA	CASSTDTPDVYGYTF	TGCGCCAGCAGCACAGACACCCCCGATGTGTATGGCTACACCTTC
TRBV11-3	NA	TRBJ2-2	NA	CASSPGVANTGELFF	TGTGCCAGCAGCCCCGGGGTAGCGAACACCGGGGAGCTGTTTTTT
TRBV7-2	NA	TRBJ1-4	few	CASSVSVTGRNEKLFF	TGTGCCAGCAGCGTGTCGGTAACAGGACGAAACGAAAAACTGTTTTTT
TRBV18	NA	TRBJ1-1	NA	CASSSTENTEAFF	TGTGCCAGCTCATCGACAGAGAACACTGAAGCTTTCTTT
TRBV2	NA	TRBJ1-1	NA	CASSGMGPLNTEAFF	TGTGCCAGCAGTGGAATGGGGCCGCTGAACACTGAAGCTTTCTTT
TRBV19	NA	TRBJ1-3	NA	CASSIWRTTRGNTIYF	TGTGCCAGTAGTATATGGCGGACGACAAGGGGGAACACCATATATTTT
TRBV20-1	NA	TRBJ2-1	NA	CSGKLNNEQFF	TGCAGTGGAAAGCTTAACAATGAGCAGTTCTTC
TRBV27	TRBD2	TRBJ2-2	NA	CASSGGSNTGELFF	TGTGCCAGCTCGGGGGGATCGAACACCGGGGAGCTGTTTTTT
TRBV6-6	NA	TRBJ2-5	NA	CASSPEGTQYF	TGTGCCAGCAGTCCTGAGGGGACCCAGTACTTC
TRBV28	TRBD2	TRBJ2-5	NA	CASSLGRGWETQYF	TGTGCCAGCAGTTTGGGGAGGGGCTGGGAGACCCAGTACTTC
TRBV30	NA	TRBJ2-3	once	CAWSGGGARDTQYF	TGTGCCTGGAGTGGTGGGGGGGCCAGAGATACGCAGTATTTT
TRBV7-8	NA	TRBJ2-7	NA	CASSALALSSYEQYF	TGTGCCAGCAGCGCTCTAGCGCTAAGCTCCTACGAGCAGTACTTC
TRBV25-1	TRBD1	TRBJ2-7	once	CASSGTPGTGFSYEQYF	TGTGCCAGCAGTGGCACCCCCGGGACAGGGTTTTCCTACGAGCAGTACTTC
TRBV18	NA	TRBJ2-2	NA	CASSPSLGETTGELFF	TGTGCCAGCTCACCATCACTAGGCGAGACAACCGGGGAGCTGTTTTTT
TRBV28	NA	TRBJ2-5	NA	CASRISPPGLQETQYF	TGTGCCAGCAGAATTAGCCCCCCGGGACTCCAAGAGACCCAGTACTTC
TRBV28	NA	TRBJ1-4	NA	CASSIAGQTEKLFF	TGTGCCAGCAGCATCGCAGGGCAAACTGAAAAACTGTTTTTT
TRBV28	NA	TRBJ1-5	NA	CASSRRVFFNQPQHF	TGTGCCAGCAGTCGCAGGGTGTTTTTCAATCAGCCCCAGCATTTT
TRBV18	TRBD2	TRBJ2-1	NA	CASSGTSGRLEFF	TGTGCCAGCTCGGGGACTAGCGGGAGGTTGGAGTTCTTC
TRBV7-2	NA	TRBJ2-1	NA	CASSPRPSNEQFF	TGTGCCAGCAGCCCTCGTCCTAGTAATGAGCAGTTCTTC
TRBV29-1	NA	TRBJ2-7	NA	CSVLRDTYEQYF	TGCAGCGTCTTACGGGACACCTACGAGCAGTACTTC
TRBV5-6	TRBD1	TRBJ2-3	NA	CASSLADLLTGVVPDTQYF	TGTGCCAGCAGCTTGGCCGACCTATTGACAGGGGTGGTCCCAGATACGCAGTATTTT
TRBV28	NA	TRBJ1-4	NA	CASSLRPGTNEKLFF	TGTGCCAGCAGTTTACGGCCGGGGACTAATGAAAAACTGTTTTTT
TRBV7-2	NA	TRBJ2-5	NA	CASSLEVRDFGTQYF	TGTGCCAGCAGCCTCGAAGTCCGGGACTTTGGGACCCAGTACTTC
TRBV19	NA	TRBJ1-1	NA	CASSPARGLLLMTEAFF	TGTGCCAGTAGTCCAGCAAGGGGTCTCCTTCTCATGACTGAAGCTTTCTTT
TRBV18	NA	TRBJ2-3	NA	CASSNNPPNTDTQYF	TGTGCCAGCTCAAACAACCCCCCCAACACAGATACGCAGTATTTT
TRBV30	TRBD2	TRBJ2-7	NA	CAWKVERDYLEQYF	TGTGCCTGGAAGGTTGAGCGGGATTATCTCGAGCAGTACTTC
TRBV2	TRBD1	TRBJ1-5	NA	CASSDLGQGRTSNQPQHF	TGTGCCAGCAGTGACTTGGGACAGGGGAGAACTAGCAATCAGCCCCAGCATTTT
TRBV23-1	TRBD1	TRBJ1-5	NA	CASSHSGATGGGQPQHF	TGCGCCAGCAGTCATTCGGGGGCGACAGGGGGCGGTCAGCCCCAGCATTTT
TRBV19	TRBD2	TRBJ2-3	NA	CASSSSGGAPADTQYF	TGTGCCAGTAGTTCTAGCGGGGGAGCTCCAGCAGATACGCAGTATTTT
TRBV4-2	NA	TRBJ1-2	NA	CASSKGQGNYGYTF	TGTGCCAGCAGCAAAGGGCAGGGAAACTATGGCTACACCTTC
TRBV10-3	NA	TRBJ1-5	NA	CAISRAGQPQHF	TGTGCCATCAGTAGGGCGGGTCAGCCCCAGCATTTT
TRBV5-1	TRBD1	TRBJ2-2	NA	CASRKTGGRTGELFF	TGCGCCAGCAGGAAAACAGGGGGCAGAACCGGGGAGCTGTTTTTT
TRBV2	TRBD1	TRBJ2-5	NA	CASGSPGGETQYF	TGTGCCAGCGGTTCCCCAGGGGGAGAGACCCAGTACTTC
TRBV21-1	NA	TRBJ2-4	NA	CASSKGVWLRVQAKNIQYF	TGTGCCAGCAGCAAAGGGGTCTGGTTGAGGGTGCAAGCCAAAAACATTCAGTACTTC
TRBV13	TRBD2	TRBJ2-1	NA	CASSSKLSGSYNEQFF	TGTGCCAGCAGCTCAAAACTCAGCGGGAGCTACAATGAGCAGTTCTTC
TRBV7-8	NA	TRBJ1-2	NA	CASSFSPGHLSHGYTF	TGTGCCAGCAGCTTTTCGCCGGGACACCTGTCCCATGGCTACACCTTC
TRBV6-5	NA	TRBJ2-4	NA	CASREVAKNIQYF	TGTGCCAGCAGGGAGGTAGCCAAAAACATTCAGTACTTC
TRBV30	NA	TRBJ2-3	NA	CAWRGGGGRHWDTQYF	TGTGCCTGGAGGGGGGGTGGGGGAAGGCATTGGGATACGCAGTATTTT
TRBV19	TRBD1	TRBJ1-3	NA	CASRRQGASGDTIYF	TGTGCCAGTAGGAGACAGGGGGCCTCTGGAGACACCATATATTTT
TRBV5-4	NA	TRBJ2-3	NA	CASSVPSDTQYF	TGTGCCAGCAGCGTGCCTAGTGATACGCAGTATTTT
TRBV28	TRBD1	TRBJ1-2	NA	CASSFRDRGRGYTF	TGTGCCAGCAGTTTCCGGGACAGGGGGCGCGGCTACACCTTC
TRBV5-1	TRBD2	TRBJ2-5	once	CATTRDYTQETQYF	TGCGCCACCACAAGGGACTACACCCAAGAGACCCAGTACTTC
TRBV7-9	TRBD2	TRBJ2-5	NA	CASSLRLAGGETQYF	TGTGCCAGCAGCTTGAGACTAGCGGGGGGAGAGACCCAGTACTTC
TRBV10-1	NA	TRBJ1-1	medium-sized	CASSESKSPGRRSNTEAFF	TGCGCCAGCAGTGAGTCGAAGTCCCCAGGGCGGCGGAGTAACACTGAAGCTTTCTTT
TRBV18	TRBD2	TRBJ2-7	few	CASSPPFGGTSGALYEQYF	TGTGCCAGCTCACCACCGTTTGGCGGGACTAGCGGAGCCCTCTACGAGCAGTACTTC
TRBV27	NA	TRBJ1-4	NA	CASSLRASEKLFF	TGTGCCAGCAGTTTGCGGGCCTCCGAAAAACTGTTTTTT
TRBV13	NA	TRBJ1-1	NA	CASSFQTGMNTEAFF	TGTGCCAGCAGCTTTCAAACAGGGATGAACACTGAAGCTTTCTTT
TRBV28	NA	TRBJ2-2	NA	CASRTSNTGELFF	TGTGCCAGCAGAACATCGAATACCGGGGAGCTGTTTTTT
TRBV7-9	TRBD1	TRBJ1-2	NA	CASSQGQAPTDGYTF	TGTGCCAGCAGCCAAGGACAGGCTCCAACCGATGGCTACACCTTC
TRBV30	NA	TRBJ1-2	NA	CAWSAGNNYGYTF	TGTGCCTGGAGCGCAGGGAATAACTATGGCTACACCTTC
TRBV28	NA	TRBJ2-4	NA	CASTPGQIKNIQYF	TGTGCCAGCACGCCGGGACAAATTAAAAACATTCAGTACTTC
TRBV10-3	NA	TRBJ1-3	NA	CAINPGMGNTIYF	TGTGCCATCAACCCGGGGATGGGAAACACCATATATTTT
TRBV6-6	NA	TRBJ2-1	NA	CASSYLESANEQFF	TGTGCCAGCAGTTACTTGGAAAGCGCGAATGAGCAGTTCTTC